This TCR beta chain was found in a study of blood T cell repertoires in COVID-19. On the study more broadly: Italy, Spain and the United States were the sources of the convalescent and acute COVID-19 samples. PBMCs, B-cell-depleted T cells, or T cells were the source of the cDNA or gDNA that made up the material.

Per the original methods: The authors estimated nucleated cell counts from reference gene primer amplification. The method was immunoSEQ multiplex PCR; TCRdb's version includes in-frame clones alone and lacks a portion of them. V, J and clone size are taken as reported in that table, and D and trimming were inferred from the DNA itself. The sample holds 60,000 to 85,000 clones, about 83% seen once. The V gene end was trimmed by 6 bases and the J gene end by 4 bases; junction bases not matched to a gene: 13. The germline V gene encodes CDR1 PRHDT and CDR2 FYEKMQ (reference sequence). The CDR3 contains 19 residues.

The chain is built from TRBV13 and TRBJ2-3; TRBD2 matches 16 bases. The sequencing sample was made of peripheral blood. The receptor was derived from a man aged 70 or older with acute or convalescent COVID-19. As DNA, the CDR3 is TGTGCCAGCAGACAAACTCCGGGACTAGCGGGAGGGCCGTCAGATACGCAGTATTTT. Protein: CASRQTPGLAGGPSDTQYF.